Listed below are T cell receptor beta chains from one sample, sequenced in a study of blood T cell repertoires in COVID-19. Produced via immunoSEQ multiplex PCR; TCRdb's table is partial and in-frame only. The sample includes around 180,000 clones, more than 75% of them seen just once. The material sequenced was peripheral blood. These receptors were collected from a human donor in a cohort sampled during active COVID-19. The CDR3 runs from the conserved cysteine through the conserved F or W. Clone size is not always given. Where it is, it says once, few, many or a class for expanded clones.

cdr3_aa: CASREGTSGGAVKNIQYF
v_call: TRBV6-4
clone_size: .
j_call: TRBJ2-4

cdr3_aa: CASSPVLAGEGGETQYF
v_call: TRBV18
clone_size: .
j_call: TRBJ2-5

cdr3_aa: CASSLSSGQRNNEQFF
v_call: TRBV5-1
clone_size: .
j_call: TRBJ2-1

cdr3_aa: CAISELSHFEQYF
v_call: TRBV10-3
clone_size: .
j_call: TRBJ2-7

cdr3_aa: CASSAGTGGETQYF
v_call: TRBV9
clone_size: .
j_call: TRBJ2-5

cdr3_aa: CSASDRDSGYTF
v_call: TRBV20-1
clone_size: .
j_call: TRBJ1-2

cdr3_aa: CASSLLAGAYNEQFF
v_call: TRBV18
clone_size: .
j_call: TRBJ2-1

cdr3_aa: CASSRGASGVSDTQYF
v_call: TRBV7-2
clone_size: .
j_call: TRBJ2-3

cdr3_aa: CASSKETAGGSSYNEQFF
v_call: TRBV21-1
clone_size: .
j_call: TRBJ2-1

cdr3_aa: CSASKAGGPGEQYF
v_call: TRBV20-1
clone_size: .
j_call: TRBJ2-7

cdr3_aa: CASSPLYEQYF
v_call: TRBV28
clone_size: .
j_call: TRBJ2-7

cdr3_aa: CASSLRGQETQYF
v_call: TRBV7-2
clone_size: once
j_call: TRBJ2-5

cdr3_aa: CASSHFLGLAGGRADTQYF
v_call: TRBV2
clone_size: .
j_call: TRBJ2-3

cdr3_aa: CASSFRDIQRSYEQYF
v_call: TRBV27
clone_size: .
j_call: TRBJ2-7

cdr3_aa: CASSVGTQSLVNTEAFF
v_call: TRBV9
clone_size: .
j_call: TRBJ1-1

cdr3_aa: CASSLESAGEAFF
v_call: TRBV5-1
clone_size: .
j_call: TRBJ1-1

cdr3_aa: CASSYSTANYGYTF
v_call: TRBV6-6
clone_size: .
j_call: TRBJ1-2

cdr3_aa: CASRPPGGGELFF
v_call: TRBV5-4
clone_size: .
j_call: TRBJ2-2

cdr3_aa: CASSLQGSYEQYF
v_call: TRBV3-1/TRBV3-2
clone_size: .
j_call: TRBJ2-7

cdr3_aa: CASSPRTGFLNTGELFF
v_call: TRBV5-5
clone_size: .
j_call: TRBJ2-2

cdr3_aa: CASSEQSNSPLHF
v_call: TRBV2
clone_size: .
j_call: TRBJ1-6

cdr3_aa: CSVETDAYEQYF
v_call: TRBV29-1
clone_size: .
j_call: TRBJ2-7

cdr3_aa: CASSPRQGRDEQYF
v_call: TRBV7-2
clone_size: .
j_call: TRBJ2-7

cdr3_aa: CASSLFLAGTGLETQYF
v_call: TRBV7-2
clone_size: .
j_call: TRBJ2-5

cdr3_aa: CASSSSSNTDTQYF
v_call: TRBV7-2
clone_size: .
j_call: TRBJ2-3

cdr3_aa: CAWRTRSYEQYF
v_call: TRBV30
clone_size: .
j_call: TRBJ2-7

cdr3_aa: CASSESGVRDRAHEQFF
v_call: TRBV10-1
clone_size: .
j_call: TRBJ2-1

cdr3_aa: CASKDRGLGTGELFF
v_call: TRBV10-2
clone_size: .
j_call: TRBJ2-2

cdr3_aa: CASSQARVTNTGELFF
v_call: TRBV19
clone_size: .
j_call: TRBJ2-2

cdr3_aa: CASSPKDRTASLYGYTF
v_call: TRBV27
clone_size: .
j_call: TRBJ1-2

cdr3_aa: CASEAGLPYNEQFF
v_call: TRBV19
clone_size: .
j_call: TRBJ2-1

cdr3_aa: CASTGDSYEQYF
v_call: TRBV2
clone_size: few
j_call: TRBJ2-7

cdr3_aa: CASSLGAGSGSYEQYF
v_call: TRBV7-6
clone_size: .
j_call: TRBJ2-7

cdr3_aa: CASSSEGGRGTTEAFF
v_call: TRBV7-9
clone_size: .
j_call: TRBJ1-1

cdr3_aa: CASSSTGGNQPQHF
v_call: TRBV7-2
clone_size: .
j_call: TRBJ1-5

cdr3_aa: CASSGMTPTGSETQYF
v_call: TRBV9
clone_size: once
j_call: TRBJ2-5

cdr3_aa: CASSQAATSGSTDTQYF
v_call: TRBV4-3
clone_size: .
j_call: TRBJ2-3

cdr3_aa: CASSQRGTDTQYF
v_call: TRBV3-1/TRBV3-2
clone_size: .
j_call: TRBJ2-3

cdr3_aa: CSVVRDRGYEQFF
v_call: TRBV29-1
clone_size: .
j_call: TRBJ2-1

cdr3_aa: CASSQEETVGTEAFF
v_call: TRBV4-1
clone_size: .
j_call: TRBJ1-1

cdr3_aa: CASSLGTGKKTDTQYF
v_call: TRBV11-1
clone_size: .
j_call: TRBJ2-3

cdr3_aa: CASRAGGPNTQYF
v_call: TRBV7-2
clone_size: once
j_call: TRBJ2-3

cdr3_aa: CASSGRDRVYEQYF
v_call: TRBV2
clone_size: .
j_call: TRBJ2-7

cdr3_aa: CASSDGGTLDEQYF
v_call: TRBV10-1
clone_size: .
j_call: TRBJ2-7

cdr3_aa: CASSLWRGSSYEQYF
v_call: TRBV4-3
clone_size: .
j_call: TRBJ2-7

cdr3_aa: CASSADQGGEAFF
v_call: TRBV7-6
clone_size: .
j_call: TRBJ1-1

cdr3_aa: CASSRAGGTSGSYEQYF
v_call: TRBV27
clone_size: .
j_call: TRBJ2-7

cdr3_aa: CASSTTGGSPGELFF
v_call: TRBV7-6
clone_size: once
j_call: TRBJ2-2

cdr3_aa: CASSLGITGYTF
v_call: TRBV6-2/TRBV6-3
clone_size: .
j_call: TRBJ1-2

cdr3_aa: CASSKKGLAGVGQYF
v_call: TRBV28
clone_size: .
j_call: TRBJ2-7

cdr3_aa: CASSLFLIGEQFF
v_call: TRBV28
clone_size: .
j_call: TRBJ2-1

cdr3_aa: CASSLSRGSKETQYF
v_call: TRBV27
clone_size: .
j_call: TRBJ2-5

cdr3_aa: CATSRDGRTYNGYTF
v_call: TRBV15
clone_size: .
j_call: TRBJ1-2

cdr3_aa: CASSTAGSGTDEQFF
v_call: TRBV5-6
clone_size: .
j_call: TRBJ2-1

cdr3_aa: CASSRSGIYEQYF
v_call: TRBV7-2
clone_size: .
j_call: TRBJ2-7

cdr3_aa: CASSSGQAHSPLHF
v_call: TRBV5-4
clone_size: .
j_call: TRBJ1-6

cdr3_aa: CASSVVRTGELFF
v_call: TRBV9
clone_size: .
j_call: TRBJ2-2

cdr3_aa: CASSLAGGNEKLFF
v_call: TRBV27
clone_size: .
j_call: TRBJ1-4

cdr3_aa: CASSFGLAGFTDTQYF
v_call: TRBV7-8
clone_size: .
j_call: TRBJ2-3

cdr3_aa: CAWSGRVAYNSPLHF
v_call: TRBV30
clone_size: .
j_call: TRBJ1-6